Listed here are 21 T cell receptor beta chains from one sample, sequenced in a study of T-cell memory formation after mild COVID-19. TCRdb recomputed calls from the 5' RACE reads with MiXCR, one row per CDR3 protein. The data hold hundreds of thousands of distinct CDR3 sequences, with 25% to 30% observed a single time. The source material was PBMCs or a T cell subset sorted from them (not recorded which). The receptors derive from an adult woman who had mild COVID-19 (a few samples of this study predate the infection). Cell type and time point are not known.

This clonotype has just a few counts. The rearrangement joins TRBV6-5 to TRBJ2-5; 12 bases are a match to TRBD1. Per the germline V gene, CDR1 is MNHEY and CDR2 is SVGAGI. J lost 5 bases, V lost 4 bases, and 8 bases had no gene match. CDR3 length equals 16 residues. The CDR3 bases are TGTGCCAGCAGTTTTCCGGGACAGGGGGCGAGGGAGACCCAGTACTTC. It is translated as CASSFPGQGARETQYF.

This sequence joins TRBV14 and TRBJ1-3; D gene ambiguous. This CDR3 has 16 amino acids. The germline gives CDR1 SGHDN, CDR2 FVKESK. Trimming cost V 2 bases and J 0 bases, with 11 bases left between them. The CDR3 region is CASSQTVAISGNTIYF. The CDR3, as DNA: TGTGCCAGCAGCCAAACGGTCGCCATCTCTGGAAACACCATATATTTT.

This rearrangement joins TRBV20-1 to TRBJ2-7; 13 nucleotides align to TRBD2. Germline CDR1 reads DFQATT; CDR2 reads SNEGSKA (reference sequence). V lost 4 bases, J lost 0 bases, and 6 bases stayed unmatched. CDR3 length equals 16 residues. The CDR3 DNA reads as TGCAGTGCTACGAAGGGACTAGCGGGGCCCTCCTACGAGCAGTACTTC. This encodes CSATKGLAGPSYEQYF.

Ten or more counts support this clonotype. The chain is built from TRBV24-1 and TRBJ2-1; unclear D gene. V dropped 5 bases and J dropped 8 bases, with 9 bases sitting between them. The germline V gene has CDR1 KGHDR and CDR2 SFDVKD. This CDR3 is built from 12 residues. Written as DNA, the CDR3 is TGTGCCACCAGTGGTAAGATGGATGAGCAGTTCTTC. Its translation: CATSGKMDEQFF.

The sample holds a few counts of this clonotype. This rearrangement joins TRBV6-5 to TRBJ2-2; 9 bases fit TRBD2. CDR1 is MNHEY and CDR2 is SVGAGI in the germline V gene. This CDR3 comprises 21 residues. V shed 2 bases and J 0 bases; nucleotides not matched to a gene: 16. The CDR3 DNA sequence: TGTGCCAGCAGTTACCCGAACCCGGGACTAGCAGTTCTACCGAACACCGGGGAGCTGTTTTTT. This sequence encodes CASSYPNPGLAVLPNTGELFF.

The chain carries TRBV7-9 and TRBJ1-1, with a tentative D call TRBD1 (5 bases). Germline V gives CDR1 SEHNR, CDR2 FQNEAQ (reference sequence). Trimming left V 5 bases short and J 0 bases short, with 19 bases between. The CDR3 length is 17 residues. CDR3 region: CASSAGTSGLVNTEAFF. The CDR3 DNA reads TGTGCCAGCAGCGCCGGGACGTCTGGGTTGGTGAACACTGAAGCTTTCTTT.

A few counts support this clonotype. The chain couples TRBV5-5 to TRBJ1-5, with no clear D. This CDR3 comprises 15 residues. Trimming cost V 4 bases and J 5 bases, with 16 bases left between them. CDR1 SGHKS and CDR2 YYEKEE come from the germline V gene (reference sequence). Here the CDR3 reads CASSPHFDTYQPQHF. In nucleotides, the CDR3 is TGTGCCAGCAGCCCACACTTTGACACCTATCAGCCCCAGCATTTT.

The chain recombines TRBV20-1 with TRBJ1-5; a weak D match, TRBD1 (5 bases). V was shortened by 6 bases and J by 2 bases, with 17 bases between the two germline ends. Germline CDR1 DFQATT, CDR2 SNEGSKA (reference sequence). There are 15 residues in the CDR3. The CDR3 DNA reads TGCAGTGCCCCTGGGGGGGAGTTTGGCAATCAGCCCCAGCATTTT. It yields the protein CSAPGGEFGNQPQHF.

This clonotype has a handful of counts. The rearrangement uses TRBV20-1 and TRBJ2-7; the D is unclear. The CDR3 contains 17 residues. Looked up from germline, CDR1 is DFQATT and CDR2 is SNEGSKA (reference sequence). V was shortened by 2 bases and J by 2 bases, with 22 bases between the two germline ends. For the CDR3, the DNA is TGCAGTGCTAGACTGGCTCATGGGCCTACCCACGCCTACGAGCAGTACTTC. It is translated as CSARLAHGPTHAYEQYF.

CDR3 protein: CASSLFGSDTGELFF. The CDR3 nucleotides are TGTGCCAGCAGCTTATTTGGTAGCGACACCGGGGAGCTGTTTTTT. This chain uses TRBV7-3 with TRBJ2-2; D is perhaps TRBD2 (5 bases). Germline CDR1 reads SGHTA; CDR2 reads FQGTGA. CDR3 length: 15 residues. The V end lost 2 bases, the J end lost 3 bases, and 10 bases lay between the germline ends.

This clonotype showed up just a few times. The rearrangement joins TRBV24-1 to TRBJ1-2; D unresolved. This CDR3 contains 14 residues. The V gene lost 3 bases and the J gene lost 8 bases, with 15 bases spanning the gap. Germline loops: CDR1 KGHDR, CDR2 SFDVKD. Here the CDR3 reads CATSDGRATGGYTF. The CDR3 coding sequence is TGTGCCACCAGTGATGGACGGGCCACCGGGGGCTACACCTTC.

V and J are TRBV18 and TRBJ2-3; D unclear. Trimming removed 3 bases at V and 3 bases at J, with 7 bases between. The CDR3 covers 13 residues. CDR1 is KGHSH and CDR2 is LQKENI in the germline V gene. CDR3 residues: CASSPVITDTQYF. Here the CDR3 DNA reads TGTGCCAGCTCACCGGTGATTACAGATACGCAGTATTTT.

This chain links TRBV7-9 with TRBJ2-1; D is perhaps TRBD2 (5 bases). Between the trimmed V and J ends, which lost 4 bases and 7 bases, there was a span of 14 bases. Per the germline V gene, CDR1 is SEHNR and CDR2 is FQNEAQ (reference sequence). The CDR3 extends over 14 amino acids. The CDR3 DNA reads as TGTGCCAGCAGCTCGTCGGACGGGGTAAATGAGCAGTTCTTC. This codes for CASSSSDGVNEQFF.

The genes are TRBV29-1 and TRBJ1-6, with D tentatively TRBD1 (6 bases). V lost 5 bases and J 10 bases, leaving 15 bases between the germline ends. Germline values: CDR1 SQVTM, CDR2 ANQGSEA. This CDR3 is 13 amino acids long. The CDR3 is CSVREAGGSPLHF. In DNA, the CDR3 is TGCAGCGTTCGGGAGGCCGGGGGCTCACCCCTCCACTTT.

This chain uses TRBV11-2 with TRBJ2-1, with a weak D call TRBD2 (6 bases). CDR3 length: 15 residues. V shed 0 bases and J shed 4 bases, with 10 bases lying between them. Germline CDR1 SGHAT, CDR2 FQNNGV. The CDR3 DNA reads TGTGCCAGCAGCTTAGAGGGGACTCCGTACAATGAGCAGTTCTTC. Its protein is CASSLEGTPYNEQFF.

The DNA of the CDR3 is TGTGCCAGCAGCCGCGGACTAGCGGGGGGGCGAGAGACCCAGTACTTC. This codes for CASSRGLAGGRETQYF. The genes are TRBV7-2 and TRBJ2-5; the match to TRBD2 covers 15 bases. The germline V gene has CDR1 SGHTA and CDR2 FQGNSA. This CDR3 is built from 16 residues. With 5 bases clipped from V and 4 bases from J, the junction kept 5 bases outside the gene matches.

The rearrangement joins TRBV9 to TRBJ2-5, with D unresolved. The CDR3 sequence is 13 residues long. Trimming stripped 2 bases from V and 1 base from J, with 6 bases between. Germline V gene data show CDR1 as SGDLS and CDR2 as YYNGEE. The CDR3 reads CASSVYSQETQYF. The DNA of the CDR3 is TGTGCCAGCAGCGTCTATAGCCAAGAGACCCAGTACTTC.

This clonotype occurred a few times. V usage is TRBV24-1 and J usage is TRBJ2-1, with a tentative D call TRBD2 (6 bases). The CDR3 totals 17 residues. V was clipped by 4 bases and J by 0 bases, with 15 bases between them. The germline CDR1 and CDR2 sequences are KGHDR and SFDVKD. CDR3 bases: TGTGCCACCAGTGACAAGGACCGGGGGAGCTCCTACAATGAGCAGTTCTTC. It yields the protein CATSDKDRGSSYNEQFF.

This chain links TRBV10-3 with TRBJ2-3; D might be TRBD2 (6 bases). The CDR3 consists of 11 residues. V dropped 2 bases and J dropped 11 bases, with 8 bases sitting between them. Germline V lookup: CDR1 ENHRY, CDR2 SYGVKD. The CDR3 loop reads CAISEGRWQYF. The CDR3 DNA is TGTGCCATCAGTGAGGGGAGGTGGCAGTATTTT.

This clonotype was counted a few times. The chain employs TRBV7-9 and TRBJ2-1; the D is unclear. The ends were cut back, 2 bases at V and 10 bases at J, with 9 bases in the middle. CDR1 and CDR2 from the germline V gene are SEHNR and FQNEAQ (reference sequence). This CDR3 spans 12 amino acids. This CDR3 reads CASSLLAREQFF. CDR3 in DNA: TGTGCCAGCAGCTTATTGGCTAGGGAGCAGTTCTTC.

The V call is TRBV27, the J call TRBJ2-3; 10 bases are shared with TRBD2. The germline V gene has CDR1 MNHEY and CDR2 SMNVEV (reference sequence). The CDR3 extends over 17 amino acids. The junction had 14 bases not matched to a gene; V was cut back by 3 bases and J by 8 bases. CDR3 residues: CASSFLAGAHSFGTQYF. The CDR3 coding sequence is TGTGCCAGCAGTTTCCTAGCGGGGGCCCACTCCTTTGGTACGCAGTATTTT.